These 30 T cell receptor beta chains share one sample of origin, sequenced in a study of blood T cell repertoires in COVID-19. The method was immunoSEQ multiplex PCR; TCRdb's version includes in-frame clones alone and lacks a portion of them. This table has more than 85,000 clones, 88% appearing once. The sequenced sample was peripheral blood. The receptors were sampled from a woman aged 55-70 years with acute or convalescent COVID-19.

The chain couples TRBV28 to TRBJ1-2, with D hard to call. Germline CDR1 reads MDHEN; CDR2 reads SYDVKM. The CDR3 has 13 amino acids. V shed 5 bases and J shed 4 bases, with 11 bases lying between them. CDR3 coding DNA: TGTGCCAGCAGTCCCGCATTTAGCTATGGCTACACCTTC. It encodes CASSPAFSYGYTF.

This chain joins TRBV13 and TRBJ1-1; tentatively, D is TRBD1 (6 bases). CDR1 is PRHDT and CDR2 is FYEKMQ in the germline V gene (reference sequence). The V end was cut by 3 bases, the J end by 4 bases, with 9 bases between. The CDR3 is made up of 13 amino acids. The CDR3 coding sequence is TGTGCCAGCAGCTTCGGACAGCTCACTGAAGCTTTCTTT. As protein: CASSFGQLTEAFF.

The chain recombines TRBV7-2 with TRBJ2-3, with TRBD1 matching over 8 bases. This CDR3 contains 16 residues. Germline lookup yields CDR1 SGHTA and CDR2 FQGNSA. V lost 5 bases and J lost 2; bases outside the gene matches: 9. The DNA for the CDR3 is TGTGCCAGCAGCCAAGGACAGGGTATCAACACAGATACGCAGTATTTT. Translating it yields CASSQGQGINTDTQYF.

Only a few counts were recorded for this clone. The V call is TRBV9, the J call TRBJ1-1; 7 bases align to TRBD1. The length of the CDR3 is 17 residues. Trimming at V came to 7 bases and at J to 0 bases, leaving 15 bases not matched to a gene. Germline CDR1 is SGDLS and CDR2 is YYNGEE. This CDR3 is CASGGGTENFMNTEAFF. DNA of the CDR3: TGTGCCAGCGGGGGCGGGACAGAGAACTTTATGAACACTGAAGCTTTCTTT.

Here the CDR3 reads CASSLAPGSQETQYF. The DNA of the CDR3 is TGTGCCAGCAGCCTGGCCCCGGGATCGCAAGAGACCCAGTACTTC. The genes are TRBV9 and TRBJ2-5; a possible D gene is TRBD2 (5 bases). CDR1 and CDR2 (germline): SGDLS, YYNGEE. The CDR3 extends over 15 amino acids. The V end lost 4 bases, the J end lost 2 bases, and 15 bases lay between the germline ends.

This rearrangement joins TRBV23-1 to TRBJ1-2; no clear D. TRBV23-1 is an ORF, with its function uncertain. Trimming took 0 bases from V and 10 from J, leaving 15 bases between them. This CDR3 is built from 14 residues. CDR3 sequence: CASSQSRGYQDYTF. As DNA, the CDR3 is TGCGCCAGCAGTCAATCGCGGGGTTATCAGGACTACACCTTC.

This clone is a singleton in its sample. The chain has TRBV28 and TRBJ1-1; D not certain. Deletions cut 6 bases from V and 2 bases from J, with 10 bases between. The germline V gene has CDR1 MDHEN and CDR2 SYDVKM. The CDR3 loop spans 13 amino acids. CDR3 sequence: CASRDLDNTEAFF. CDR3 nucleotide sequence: TGTGCCAGCAGGGACTTAGACAACACTGAAGCTTTCTTT.

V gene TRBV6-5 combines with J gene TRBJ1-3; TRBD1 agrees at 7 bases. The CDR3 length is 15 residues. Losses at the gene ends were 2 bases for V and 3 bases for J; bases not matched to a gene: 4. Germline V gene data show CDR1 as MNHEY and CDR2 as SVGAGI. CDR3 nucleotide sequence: TGTGCCAGCAGTTACGAGGCAGGGGGTGGAAACACCATATATTTT. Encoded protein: CASSYEAGGGNTIYF.

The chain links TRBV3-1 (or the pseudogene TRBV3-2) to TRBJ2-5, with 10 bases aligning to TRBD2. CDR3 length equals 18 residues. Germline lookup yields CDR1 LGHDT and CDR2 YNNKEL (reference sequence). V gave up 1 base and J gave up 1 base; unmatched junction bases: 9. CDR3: CASSQGVLAGFFQETQYF. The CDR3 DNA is TGTGCCAGCAGCCAAGGGGTACTAGCGGGGTTCTTCCAAGAGACCCAGTACTTC.

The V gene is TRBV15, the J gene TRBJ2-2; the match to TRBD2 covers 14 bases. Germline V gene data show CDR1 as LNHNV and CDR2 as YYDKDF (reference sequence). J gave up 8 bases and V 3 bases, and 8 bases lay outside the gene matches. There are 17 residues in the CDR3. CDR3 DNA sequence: TGTGCCACCAGCAGTCGACTAGCGGGAGGGCTGTCTGGGGAGCTGTTTTTT. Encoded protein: CATSSRLAGGLSGELFF.

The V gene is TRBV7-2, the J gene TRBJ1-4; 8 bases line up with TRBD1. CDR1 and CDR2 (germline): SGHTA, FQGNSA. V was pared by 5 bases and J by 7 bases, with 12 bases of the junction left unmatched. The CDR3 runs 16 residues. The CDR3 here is CASSRTGSWGLEKLFF. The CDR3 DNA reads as TGTGCCAGCAGCCGGACAGGGAGCTGGGGACTTGAAAAACTGTTTTTT.

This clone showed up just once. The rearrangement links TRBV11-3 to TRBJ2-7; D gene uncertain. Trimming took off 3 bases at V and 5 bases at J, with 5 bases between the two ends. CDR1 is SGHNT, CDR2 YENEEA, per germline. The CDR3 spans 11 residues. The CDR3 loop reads CASSLFDEQYV. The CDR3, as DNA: TGTGCCAGCAGCTTGTTCGACGAGCAGTACGTC.

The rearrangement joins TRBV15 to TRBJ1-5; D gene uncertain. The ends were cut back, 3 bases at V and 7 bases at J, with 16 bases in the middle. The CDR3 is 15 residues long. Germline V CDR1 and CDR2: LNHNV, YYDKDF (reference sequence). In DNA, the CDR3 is TGTGCCACCAGCAGCTACGGTGCGACTGGACAGCCCCAGCATTTT. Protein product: CATSSYGATGQPQHF.

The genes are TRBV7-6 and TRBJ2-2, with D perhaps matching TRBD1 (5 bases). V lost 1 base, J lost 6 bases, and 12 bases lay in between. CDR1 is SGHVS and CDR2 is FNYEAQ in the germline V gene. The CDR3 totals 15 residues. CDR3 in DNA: TGTGCCAGCAGCTTAGTCCTGGGGCAGCCCGGGGAGCTGTTTTTT. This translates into CASSLVLGQPGELFF.

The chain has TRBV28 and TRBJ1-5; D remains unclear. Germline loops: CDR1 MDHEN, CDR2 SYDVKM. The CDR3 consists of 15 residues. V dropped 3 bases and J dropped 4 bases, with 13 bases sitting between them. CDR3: CASSFPAGRNQPQHF. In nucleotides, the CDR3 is TGTGCCAGCAGTTTTCCGGCAGGTAGGAATCAGCCCCAGCATTTT.

The CDR3 loop reads CASILAGGDEQFF. The CDR3 DNA reads as TGTGCCAGCATTCTAGCGGGAGGGGATGAGCAGTTCTTC. The chain carries TRBV12-3 or TRBV12-4 and TRBJ2-1; 12 bases map to TRBD2. CDR3 size: 13 residues. The trim removed 7 bases at V and 8 bases at J, leaving 3 bases unmatched.

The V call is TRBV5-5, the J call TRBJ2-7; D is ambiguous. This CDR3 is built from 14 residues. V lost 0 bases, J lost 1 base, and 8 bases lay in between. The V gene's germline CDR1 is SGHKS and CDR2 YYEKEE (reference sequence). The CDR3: CASSLVPQSYEQYF. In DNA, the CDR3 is TGTGCCAGCAGCTTGGTTCCACAGTCCTACGAGCAGTACTTC. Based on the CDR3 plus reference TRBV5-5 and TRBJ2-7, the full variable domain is DAGVTQSPTHLIKTRGQQVTLRCSPISGHKSVSWYQQVLGQGPQFIFQYYEKEERGRGNFPDRFSARQFPNYSSELNVNALLLGDSALYLCASSLVPQSYEQYFGPGTRLTVT.

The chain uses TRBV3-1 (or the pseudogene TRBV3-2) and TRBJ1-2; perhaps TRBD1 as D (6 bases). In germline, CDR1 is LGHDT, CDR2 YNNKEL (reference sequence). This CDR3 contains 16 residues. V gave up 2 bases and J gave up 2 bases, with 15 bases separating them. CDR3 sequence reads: CASSQPPGQGNYGYTF. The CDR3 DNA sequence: TGTGCCAGCAGCCAACCCCCCGGGCAGGGGAACTATGGCTACACCTTC.

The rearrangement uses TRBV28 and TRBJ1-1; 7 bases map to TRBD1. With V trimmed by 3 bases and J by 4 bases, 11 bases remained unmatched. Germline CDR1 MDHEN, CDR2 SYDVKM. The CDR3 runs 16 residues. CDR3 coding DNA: TGTGCCAGCAGTTTGGAGGGGGCGTTAAGGAGCACTGAAGCTTTCTTT. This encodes CASSLEGALRSTEAFF.

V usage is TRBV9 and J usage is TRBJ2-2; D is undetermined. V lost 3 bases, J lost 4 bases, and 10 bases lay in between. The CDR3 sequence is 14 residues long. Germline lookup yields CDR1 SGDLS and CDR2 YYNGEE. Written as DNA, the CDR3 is TGTGCCAGCAGCGCTTGGGCCGTCACCGGGGAGCTGTTTTTT. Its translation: CASSAWAVTGELFF.

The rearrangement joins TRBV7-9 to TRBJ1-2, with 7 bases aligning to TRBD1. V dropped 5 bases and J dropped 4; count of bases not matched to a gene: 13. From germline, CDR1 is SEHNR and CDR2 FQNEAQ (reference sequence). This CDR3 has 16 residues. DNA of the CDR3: TGTGCCAGCAGCGACTCTAGTTGGACAGGCCGCTATGGCTACACCTTC. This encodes CASSDSSWTGRYGYTF.

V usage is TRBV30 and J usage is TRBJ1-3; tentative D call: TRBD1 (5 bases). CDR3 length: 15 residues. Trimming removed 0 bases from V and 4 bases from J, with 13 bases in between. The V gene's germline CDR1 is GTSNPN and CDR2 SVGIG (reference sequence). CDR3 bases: TGTGCCTGGAGTGTTCGGAAGGGGTTCGGAAACACCATATATTTT. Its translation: CAWSVRKGFGNTIYF.

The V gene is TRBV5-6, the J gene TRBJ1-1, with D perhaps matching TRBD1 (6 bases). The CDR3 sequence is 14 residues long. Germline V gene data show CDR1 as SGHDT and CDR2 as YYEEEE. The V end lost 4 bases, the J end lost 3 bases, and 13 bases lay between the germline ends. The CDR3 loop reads CASSRTGRDTEAFF. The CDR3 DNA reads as TGTGCCAGCAGCCGTACAGGGAGGGACACTGAAGCTTTCTTT.

The CDR3: CASSLEVGRWNTGELFF. CDR3 nucleotide sequence: TGCGCCAGCAGCTTGGAGGTGGGCAGATGGAACACCGGGGAGCTGTTTTTT. This chain connects TRBV5-1 to TRBJ2-2; D gene uncertain. Trimming cost V 0 bases and J 1 base, with 13 bases left between them. Per the germline V gene, CDR1 is SGHRS and CDR2 is YFSETQ. This CDR3 is built from 17 residues.

Here the CDR3 DNA reads TGTGCCAGCAGTTTAGAGGGGGATGAGCAGTTCTTC. Protein: CASSLEGDEQFF. V gene TRBV28 combines with J gene TRBJ2-1; tentatively, D is TRBD1 (6 bases). V was pared by 2 bases and J by 8 bases, with 7 bases between. Germline assignment: CDR1 MDHEN and CDR2 SYDVKM. The CDR3 covers 12 residues. The full variable domain, its missing parts supplied by reference TRBV28 and TRBJ2-1, is DVKVTQSSRYLVKRTGEKVFLECVQDMDHENMFWYRQDPGLGLRLIYFSYDVKMKEKGDIPEGYSVSREKKERFSLILESASTNQTSMYLCASSLEGDEQFFGPGTRLTVL.

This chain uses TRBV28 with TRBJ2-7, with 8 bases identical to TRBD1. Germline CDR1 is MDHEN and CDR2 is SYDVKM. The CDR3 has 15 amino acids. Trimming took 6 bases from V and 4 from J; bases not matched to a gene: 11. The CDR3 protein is CASSPVQGAKYEQYF. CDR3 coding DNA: TGTGCCAGCAGCCCCGTCCAGGGGGCGAAGTACGAGCAGTACTTC.

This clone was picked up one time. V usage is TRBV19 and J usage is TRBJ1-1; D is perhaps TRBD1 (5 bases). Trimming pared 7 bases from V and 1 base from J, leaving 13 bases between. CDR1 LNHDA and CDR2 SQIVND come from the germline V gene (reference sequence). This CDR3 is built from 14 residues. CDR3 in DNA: TGTGCCAGTACGCGGGGGATTGGGAACACTGAAGCTTTCTTT. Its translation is CASTRGIGNTEAFF.

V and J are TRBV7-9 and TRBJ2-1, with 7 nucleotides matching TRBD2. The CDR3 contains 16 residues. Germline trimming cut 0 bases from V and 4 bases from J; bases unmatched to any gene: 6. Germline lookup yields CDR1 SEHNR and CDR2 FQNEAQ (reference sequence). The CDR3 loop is CASSLAGGPFYNEQFF. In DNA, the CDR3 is TGTGCCAGCAGCTTAGCGGGAGGGCCGTTTTACAATGAGCAGTTCTTC. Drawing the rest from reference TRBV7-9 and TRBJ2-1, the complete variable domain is DTGVSQNPRHKITKRGQNVTFRCDPISEHNRLYWYRQTLGQGPEFLTYFQNEAQLEKSRLLSDRFSAERPKGSFSTLEIQRTEQGDSAMYLCASSLAGGPFYNEQFFGPGTRLTVL.

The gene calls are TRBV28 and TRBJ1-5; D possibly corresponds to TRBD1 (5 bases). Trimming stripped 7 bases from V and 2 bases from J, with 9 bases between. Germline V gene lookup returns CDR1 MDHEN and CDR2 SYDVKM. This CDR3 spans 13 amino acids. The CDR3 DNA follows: TGTGCCAGCACCAGGGTCGGCAATCAGCCCCAGCATTTT. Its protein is CASTRVGNQPQHF.

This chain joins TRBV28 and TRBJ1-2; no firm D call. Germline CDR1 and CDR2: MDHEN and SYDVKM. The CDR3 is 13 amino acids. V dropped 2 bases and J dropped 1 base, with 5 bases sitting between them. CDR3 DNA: TGTGCCAGCAGTTTAAATCTTAACTATGGCTACACCTTC. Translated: CASSLNLNYGYTF.